The entry below gives a single T cell receptor (beta chain) sequence along with its context. The germline CDR1 and CDR2 sequences are MDHEN and SYDVKM. CDR3 length equals 14 residues. Trimming cost V 6 bases and J 2 bases, with 13 bases left between them. These data are taken from a study of shared clonotypes between healthy human individuals. An assay was performed, and its level was deep. Assay: immunoSEQ multiplex PCR; the TCRdb copy retains only in-frame clones and omits some. The table records around 2.5 million clones, 93% of them present only once. The receptor comes from a man younger than 35 in good health. Some clones in this sample may be carry-over from other donors' samples. This sequence joins TRBV28 and TRBJ1-2; no definite D call. Sequencing was performed on naive CD4+ T cells from PBMCs. Subset defined: CD45RA+ positively selected. CDR3 sequence reads: CASRGNGRNYGYTF. For the CDR3, the DNA is TGTGCCAGCAGGGGAAATGGCCGAAACTATGGCTACACCTTC.